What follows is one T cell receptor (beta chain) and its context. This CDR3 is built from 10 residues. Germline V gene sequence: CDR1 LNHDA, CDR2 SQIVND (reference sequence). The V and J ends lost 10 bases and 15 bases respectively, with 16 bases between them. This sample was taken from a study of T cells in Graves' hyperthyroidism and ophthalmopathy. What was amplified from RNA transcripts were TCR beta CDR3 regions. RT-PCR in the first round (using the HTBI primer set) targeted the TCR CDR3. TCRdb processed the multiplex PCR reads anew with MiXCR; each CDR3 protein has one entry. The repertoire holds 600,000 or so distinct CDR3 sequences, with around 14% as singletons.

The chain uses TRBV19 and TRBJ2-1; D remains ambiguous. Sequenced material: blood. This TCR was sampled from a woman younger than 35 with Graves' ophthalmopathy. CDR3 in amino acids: CATPIGKPFF. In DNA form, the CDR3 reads TGTGCCACCCCTATAGGGAAACCGTTCTTC.